This TCR beta chain originates from a study of T cell repertoires in cytomegalovirus infection. The wider study: In public TCR beta signatures, there were indications of both CMV infection and matching HLA type.

Study-wide results and limits: Identification of carriers of CMV plus the relevant HLA was performed using cumulative public TCR beta family frequency.

TCRdb re-called the reads with MiXCR, one entry per CDR3 protein. The sample yields about 740,000 distinct CDR3 sequences, 35% to 45% seen once. The CDR3 loop spans 13 amino acids. V gave up 5 bases and J gave up 12 bases, with 17 bases separating them. From germline, CDR1 is SGHTA and CDR2 FQGNSA. This clonotype was detected many times. Its antigen remains unidentified. Sequencing was done on a sample of PBMCs. The chain combines TRBV7-2 with TRBJ2-1, with D perhaps matching TRBD2 (5 bases). The sequence came from a human donor in good health (CMV status not recorded). Some clones in this sample may be carry-over from other donors' samples. The CDR3 DNA is TGTGCCAGCAGCGCCCGACTAACGCAAGGGCAGTTCTTC. Translating gives CASSARLTQGQFF.